The rows below give T cell receptor beta chains drawn from one sample of a study of OX40 agonist ivuxolimab in advanced cancers. Measured with immunoSEQ multiplex PCR; TCRdb has only the in-frame clones, and not every one. The repertoire includes about 120,000 clones, approximately 92% of them detected once, and 0.55% sits in the top ten. Material: CD4+ or CD8+ T cells sorted from blood, obtained in a trial of the OX40 agonist ivuxolimab. These TCRs come from an adult with an advanced solid tumor such as melanoma, head and neck, liver or kidney cancer. Both conserved end residues are part of each CDR3. Fields, in order: V gene, J gene, D gene, clone size, CDR3 protein, CDR3 DNA. A D gene is named only where the DNA matches it firmly. Clone size, where shown, is once, few, many, or a class for clones that have expanded.

v_gene: TRBV25-1
j_gene: TRBJ1-3
d_gene: NA
abundance: NA
CDR3aa: CASSLRSSGNTIYF
CDR3nt: TGTGCCAGCAGTCTGAGGAGCTCTGGAAACACCATATATTTT

v_gene: TRBV7-2
j_gene: TRBJ2-2
d_gene: TRBD1
abundance: NA
CDR3aa: CASSSPPGQGANTGELFF
CDR3nt: TGTGCCAGCAGCTCGCCCCCGGGACAGGGCGCGAACACCGGGGAGCTGTTTTTT

v_gene: TRBV28
j_gene: TRBJ1-5
d_gene: NA
abundance: NA
CDR3aa: CASSLLNQPQHF
CDR3nt: TGTGCCAGCAGTTTGCTCAATCAGCCCCAGCATTTT

v_gene: TRBV19
j_gene: TRBJ2-3
d_gene: NA
abundance: NA
CDR3aa: CASSFRGAGTDTQYF
CDR3nt: TGTGCCAGTAGTTTTAGGGGCGCGGGCACAGATACGCAGTATTTT

v_gene: TRBV28
j_gene: TRBJ1-2
d_gene: TRBD1
abundance: NA
CDR3aa: CASSSGQGEYGYTF
CDR3nt: TGTGCCAGCAGTTCAGGACAGGGTGAATATGGCTACACCTTC

v_gene: TRBV29-1
j_gene: TRBJ2-7
d_gene: TRBD1
abundance: NA
CDR3aa: CSVIKTGGYEQYF
CDR3nt: TGCAGCGTCATTAAGACAGGGGGCTACGAGCAGTACTTC

v_gene: TRBV6-1
j_gene: TRBJ2-5
d_gene: TRBD1
abundance: NA
CDR3aa: CASSGQGLEQYF
CDR3nt: TGTGCCAGCAGTGGACAGGGCCTAGAGCAGTACTTC

v_gene: TRBV30
j_gene: TRBJ1-2
d_gene: TRBD1
abundance: NA
CDR3aa: CAWRRDRGVVQDTF
CDR3nt: TGTGCCTGGAGGCGGGACAGAGGGGTGGTGCAGGACACCTTC

v_gene: TRBV18
j_gene: TRBJ1-2
d_gene: NA
abundance: NA
CDR3aa: CASSPTGLDGYTF
CDR3nt: TGTGCCAGCTCACCTACAGGGCTTGATGGCTACACCTTC

v_gene: TRBV2
j_gene: TRBJ2-1
d_gene: NA
abundance: NA
CDR3aa: CASTRANEQFF
CDR3nt: TGTGCCAGCACGAGGGCGAATGAGCAGTTCTTC

v_gene: TRBV5-1
j_gene: TRBJ1-3
d_gene: NA
abundance: NA
CDR3aa: CASSFSGLSSGNTIYF
CDR3nt: TGCGCCAGCAGCTTCTCAGGACTGAGCTCTGGAAACACCATATATTTT

v_gene: TRBV5-1
j_gene: TRBJ1-1
d_gene: NA
abundance: NA
CDR3aa: CASSFQDMNTEAFF
CDR3nt: TGCGCCAGCAGCTTCCAGGACATGAACACTGAAGCTTTCTTT

v_gene: TRBV18
j_gene: TRBJ1-4
d_gene: NA
abundance: NA
CDR3aa: CASSPPNRVGEKLFF
CDR3nt: TGTGCCAGCTCACCACCGAACAGGGTTGGGGAAAAACTGTTTTTT

v_gene: TRBV29-1
j_gene: TRBJ2-3
d_gene: TRBD1
abundance: NA
CDR3aa: CSVGQGTDTQYF
CDR3nt: TGCAGCGTGGGACAGGGAACAGATACGCAGTATTTT

v_gene: TRBV4-1
j_gene: TRBJ2-7
d_gene: NA
abundance: NA
CDR3aa: CASSQATGISYEQYF
CDR3nt: TGCGCCAGCAGCCAAGCGACAGGAATCTCCTACGAGCAGTACTTC

v_gene: TRBV28
j_gene: TRBJ2-7
d_gene: NA
abundance: NA
CDR3aa: CASRARNEQYF
CDR3nt: TGTGCCAGCAGGGCCAGAAACGAGCAGTACTTC

v_gene: TRBV11-3
j_gene: TRBJ2-7
d_gene: NA
abundance: NA
CDR3aa: CASSVAADSSYEQYF
CDR3nt: TGTGCCAGCAGCGTAGCGGCAGATAGCTCCTACGAGCAGTACTTC

v_gene: TRBV7-2
j_gene: TRBJ2-7
d_gene: TRBD1
abundance: NA
CDR3aa: CASSPGQGPYEQYF
CDR3nt: TGTGCCAGCAGTCCTGGACAGGGTCCATACGAGCAGTACTTC

v_gene: TRBV19
j_gene: TRBJ2-2
d_gene: NA
abundance: NA
CDR3aa: CASSGLPQGWGNTGELFF
CDR3nt: TGTGCCAGTAGTGGATTACCTCAGGGTTGGGGTAACACCGGGGAGCTGTTTTTT

v_gene: TRBV4-2
j_gene: TRBJ1-4
d_gene: TRBD1
abundance: NA
CDR3aa: CASSHVTGGNEKLFF
CDR3nt: TGTGCCAGCAGCCACGTGACAGGGGGCAACGAAAAACTGTTTTTT

v_gene: TRBV28
j_gene: TRBJ1-5
d_gene: NA
abundance: NA
CDR3aa: CASGWGWNQPQHF
CDR3nt: TGTGCCAGCGGCTGGGGGTGGAATCAGCCCCAGCATTTT

v_gene: TRBV29-1
j_gene: TRBJ1-1
d_gene: TRBD1
abundance: few
CDR3aa: CSVETGMNTEAFF
CDR3nt: TGCAGCGTTGAGACAGGGATGAACACTGAAGCTTTCTTT

v_gene: TRBV6-6
j_gene: TRBJ1-6
d_gene: NA
abundance: few
CDR3aa: CASTPGDNSPLHF
CDR3nt: TGTGCCAGCACGCCGGGCGATAATTCACCCCTCCACTTT

v_gene: TRBV4-3
j_gene: TRBJ1-2
d_gene: NA
abundance: NA
CDR3aa: CASSQDGQNYGYTF
CDR3nt: TGCGCCAGCAGCCAAGATGGGCAAAACTATGGCTACACCTTC

v_gene: TRBV7-2
j_gene: TRBJ2-3
d_gene: NA
abundance: NA
CDR3aa: CASSLEQITDTQYF
CDR3nt: TGTGCCAGCAGCTTAGAACAGATCACAGATACGCAGTATTTT

v_gene: TRBV27
j_gene: TRBJ2-6
d_gene: NA
abundance: NA
CDR3aa: CASSLGLTDGANVLTF
CDR3nt: TGTGCCAGCAGTTTGGGGCTTACTGACGGGGCCAACGTCCTGACTTTC

v_gene: TRBV5-3
j_gene: TRBJ1-4
d_gene: NA
abundance: NA
CDR3aa: CARSLAGKEKLFF
CDR3nt: TGTGCCAGAAGCTTGGCGGGAAAGGAAAAACTGTTTTTT

v_gene: TRBV29-1
j_gene: TRBJ2-3
d_gene: NA
abundance: NA
CDR3aa: CSVDSGGGTDTQYF
CDR3nt: TGCAGCGTTGACTCCGGGGGCGGGACAGATACGCAGTATTTT

v_gene: TRBV30
j_gene: TRBJ1-5
d_gene: NA
abundance: NA
CDR3aa: CAWSVQWDAMNQPQHF
CDR3nt: TGTGCCTGGAGTGTACAGTGGGACGCAATGAATCAGCCCCAGCATTTT

v_gene: TRBV5-1
j_gene: TRBJ1-2
d_gene: NA
abundance: once
CDR3aa: CASSEGLNYGYTF
CDR3nt: TGCGCCAGCAGCGAGGGACTCAACTATGGCTACACCTTC

v_gene: TRBV7-2
j_gene: TRBJ2-7
d_gene: NA
abundance: NA
CDR3aa: CASSLVIRGSLLGNYEQYF
CDR3nt: TGTGCCAGCAGCTTAGTTATAAGGGGGAGCCTCCTGGGTAATTACGAGCAGTACTTC

v_gene: TRBV4-1
j_gene: TRBJ2-1
d_gene: TRBD1
abundance: NA
CDR3aa: CASSQNAIRTGTSVNEQFF
CDR3nt: TGCGCCAGCAGCCAAAATGCTATCCGGACAGGGACGAGTGTAAATGAGCAGTTCTTC

v_gene: TRBV30
j_gene: TRBJ1-3
d_gene: NA
abundance: NA
CDR3aa: CAWSVSPNTIYF
CDR3nt: TGTGCCTGGAGTGTAAGTCCGAACACCATATATTTT

v_gene: TRBV21-1
j_gene: TRBJ2-7
d_gene: NA
abundance: NA
CDR3aa: CASNVTGTGPYEQYF
CDR3nt: TGTGCCAGCAACGTGACCGGGACAGGGCCCTACGAGCAGTACTTC

v_gene: TRBV30
j_gene: TRBJ1-5
d_gene: TRBD1
abundance: NA
CDR3aa: CAWSYVGDRAQPQHF
CDR3nt: TGTGCCTGGAGCTACGTAGGGGACAGGGCCCAGCCCCAGCATTTT

v_gene: TRBV7-2
j_gene: TRBJ2-5
d_gene: NA
abundance: NA
CDR3aa: CASSLGARQETQYF
CDR3nt: TGTGCCAGCAGCTTAGGTGCTAGACAAGAGACCCAGTACTTC

v_gene: TRBV9
j_gene: TRBJ2-5
d_gene: TRBD2
abundance: NA
CDR3aa: CASSPLAGGPLETQYF
CDR3nt: TGTGCCAGCAGCCCGTTAGCGGGGGGGCCTTTGGAGACCCAGTACTTC

v_gene: TRBV11-2
j_gene: TRBJ2-5
d_gene: NA
abundance: NA
CDR3aa: CASSPALLGETQYF
CDR3nt: TGTGCCAGCAGCCCAGCTCTCCTCGGTGAGACCCAGTACTTC

v_gene: TRBV4-2
j_gene: TRBJ2-5
d_gene: TRBD2
abundance: NA
CDR3aa: CASSQAASGGETQYF
CDR3nt: TGTGCCAGCAGCCAAGCCGCTAGCGGGGGTGAGACCCAGTACTTC

v_gene: TRBV10-3
j_gene: TRBJ2-7
d_gene: TRBD2
abundance: NA
CDR3aa: CAATGLAGGAYEQYF
CDR3nt: TGTGCCGCCACGGGACTAGCGGGGGGCGCCTACGAGCAGTACTTC

v_gene: TRBV9
j_gene: TRBJ1-2
d_gene: TRBD1
abundance: NA
CDR3aa: CASSSRQGDYGYTF
CDR3nt: TGTGCCAGCAGCTCCCGACAGGGGGACTATGGCTACACCTTC

v_gene: TRBV9
j_gene: TRBJ1-3
d_gene: NA
abundance: NA
CDR3aa: CASSVSPDSGNTIYF
CDR3nt: TGTGCCAGCAGCGTTTCCCCAGACTCTGGAAACACCATATATTTT

v_gene: TRBV6-7
j_gene: TRBJ1-1
d_gene: NA
abundance: NA
CDR3aa: CASSSLHPPTALNTEAFF
CDR3nt: TGTGCCAGCAGTTCCCTTCATCCCCCGACAGCCTTGAACACTGAAGCTTTCTTT

v_gene: TRBV4-1
j_gene: TRBJ1-2
d_gene: TRBD1
abundance: NA
CDR3aa: CASSQEDRGFVMTNYGYTF
CDR3nt: TGCGCCAGCAGCCAAGAGGACAGGGGTTTCGTAATGACTAACTATGGCTACACCTTC

v_gene: TRBV6-5
j_gene: TRBJ1-5
d_gene: NA
abundance: NA
CDR3aa: CASSLLEDQPQHF
CDR3nt: TGTGCCAGCAGTTTGCTTGAGGATCAGCCCCAGCATTTT

v_gene: TRBV7-9
j_gene: TRBJ2-5
d_gene: NA
abundance: NA
CDR3aa: CASSLARWPLGETQYF
CDR3nt: TGTGCCAGCAGCTTAGCGCGGTGGCCCCTTGGGGAGACCCAGTACTTC

v_gene: TRBV14
j_gene: TRBJ2-2
d_gene: NA
abundance: NA
CDR3aa: CASSPRDAGELFF
CDR3nt: TGTGCCAGCAGCCCCCGAGACGCGGGGGAGCTGTTTTTT

v_gene: TRBV19
j_gene: TRBJ1-4
d_gene: NA
abundance: NA
CDR3aa: CASSIEATGYEKLFF
CDR3nt: TGTGCCAGTAGTATAGAGGCGACAGGCTATGAAAAACTGTTTTTT

v_gene: TRBV29-1
j_gene: TRBJ1-3
d_gene: NA
abundance: NA
CDR3aa: CSVGTTTGGNTIYF
CDR3nt: TGCAGCGTTGGTACCACTACGGGAGGAAACACCATATATTTT

v_gene: TRBV5-1
j_gene: TRBJ1-1
d_gene: NA
abundance: NA
CDR3aa: CASSSGAGGNTEAFF
CDR3nt: TGCGCCAGCAGCTCGGGCGCAGGTGGGAACACTGAAGCTTTCTTT

v_gene: TRBV5-1
j_gene: TRBJ2-3
d_gene: TRBD2
abundance: NA
CDR3aa: CASSSYPAGGDTDTQYF
CDR3nt: TGCGCCAGCAGCTCGTACCCAGCGGGGGGGGATACAGATACGCAGTATTTT

v_gene: TRBV28
j_gene: TRBJ2-5
d_gene: TRBD2
abundance: NA
CDR3aa: CASSLGWGGQETQYF
CDR3nt: TGTGCCAGCAGCCTCGGCTGGGGGGGGCAAGAGACCCAGTACTTC

v_gene: TRBV19
j_gene: TRBJ1-5
d_gene: TRBD1
abundance: NA
CDR3aa: CASNTGGGNQPQHF
CDR3nt: TGTGCCAGTAATACAGGGGGCGGGAATCAGCCCCAGCATTTT

v_gene: TRBV28
j_gene: TRBJ2-3
d_gene: TRBD2
abundance: NA
CDR3aa: CASIPGERGGNTQYF
CDR3nt: TGTGCCAGCATCCCCGGGGAGCGGGGGGGAAATACGCAGTATTTT

v_gene: TRBV5-4
j_gene: TRBJ2-2
d_gene: NA
abundance: NA
CDR3aa: CASSLRKTTINTGELFF
CDR3nt: TGTGCCAGCAGCTTGCGAAAAACCACTATTAACACCGGGGAGCTGTTTTTT

v_gene: TRBV7-9
j_gene: TRBJ1-1
d_gene: NA
abundance: few
CDR3aa: CASSPGGVGKAFF
CDR3nt: TGTGCCAGCAGCCCCGGGGGGGTAGGCAAGGCTTTCTTT

v_gene: TRBV7-2
j_gene: TRBJ1-4
d_gene: TRBD1
abundance: NA
CDR3aa: CASSFGQARNEKLFF
CDR3nt: TGTGCCAGCAGCTTCGGACAGGCTCGTAATGAAAAACTGTTTTTT

v_gene: TRBV5-6
j_gene: TRBJ2-2
d_gene: TRBD1
abundance: NA
CDR3aa: CASSSTGVAGELFF
CDR3nt: TGTGCCAGCAGCTCCACAGGGGTGGCCGGGGAGCTGTTTTTT

v_gene: TRBV14
j_gene: TRBJ2-7
d_gene: NA
abundance: NA
CDR3aa: CASSLNPGSGEQYF
CDR3nt: TGTGCCAGCAGCCTTAACCCCGGCTCGGGAGAGCAGTACTTC